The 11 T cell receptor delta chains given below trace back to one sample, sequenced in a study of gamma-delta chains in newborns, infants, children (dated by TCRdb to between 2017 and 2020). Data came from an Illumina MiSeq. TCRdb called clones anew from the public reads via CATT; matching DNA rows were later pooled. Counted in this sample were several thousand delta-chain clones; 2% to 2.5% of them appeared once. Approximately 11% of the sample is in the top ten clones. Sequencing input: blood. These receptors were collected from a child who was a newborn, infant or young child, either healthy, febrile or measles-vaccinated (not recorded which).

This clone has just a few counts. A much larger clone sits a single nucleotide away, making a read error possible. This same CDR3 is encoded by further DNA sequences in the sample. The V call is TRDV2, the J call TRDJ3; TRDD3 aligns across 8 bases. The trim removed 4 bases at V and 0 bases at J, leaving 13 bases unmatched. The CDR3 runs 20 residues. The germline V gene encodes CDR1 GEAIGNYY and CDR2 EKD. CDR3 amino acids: CACDTVPGGLSSWDTRQMFF. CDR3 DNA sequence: TGTGCCTGTGATACCGTTCCTGGGGGACTAAGCTCCTGGGACACCCGACAGATGTTTTTC.

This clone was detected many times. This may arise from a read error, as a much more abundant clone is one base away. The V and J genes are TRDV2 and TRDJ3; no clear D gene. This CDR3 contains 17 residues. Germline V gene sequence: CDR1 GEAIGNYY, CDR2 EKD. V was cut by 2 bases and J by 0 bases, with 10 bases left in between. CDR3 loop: CACDIEGDSWDTRQMFF. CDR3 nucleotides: TGTGCCTGTGACATCGAGGGTGACTCCTGGGACACCCGACAGATGTTTTTC.

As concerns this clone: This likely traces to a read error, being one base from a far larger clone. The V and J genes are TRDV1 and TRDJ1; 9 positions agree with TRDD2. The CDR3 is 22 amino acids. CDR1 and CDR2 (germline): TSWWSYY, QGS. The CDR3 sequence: CALGEGYPAFLRLRAHTDKLTF. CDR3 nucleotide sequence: TGTGCTCTTGGGGAGGGATACCCGGCCTTCCTACGTTTGCGAGCCCACACCGATAAACTCACCTTT.

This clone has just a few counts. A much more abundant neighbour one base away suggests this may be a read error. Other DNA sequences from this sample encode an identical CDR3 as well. CDR3 sequence: CARSIPIPGDTSDKLIF. The CDR3, as DNA: TGTGCCCGCTCTATTCCCATTCCGGGGGATACGTCCGATAAACTCATCTTT. The rearrangement uses TRDV2 and TRDJ1, with 10 bases fitting TRDD3. Germline V gives CDR1 GEAIGNYY, CDR2 EKD. This CDR3 region has 17 residues. The V gene end was trimmed by 9 bases and the J gene end by 3 bases; junction bases not matched to a gene: 18.

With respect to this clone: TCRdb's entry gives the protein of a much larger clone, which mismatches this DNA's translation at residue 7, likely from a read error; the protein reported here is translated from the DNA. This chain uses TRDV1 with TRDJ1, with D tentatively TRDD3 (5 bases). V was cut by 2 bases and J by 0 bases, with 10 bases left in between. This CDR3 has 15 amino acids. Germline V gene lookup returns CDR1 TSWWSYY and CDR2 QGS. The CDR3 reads CALGEGAGYTDKLIF. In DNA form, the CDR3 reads TGTGCTCTTGGGGAAGGGGCGGGATACACCGATAAACTCATCTTT.

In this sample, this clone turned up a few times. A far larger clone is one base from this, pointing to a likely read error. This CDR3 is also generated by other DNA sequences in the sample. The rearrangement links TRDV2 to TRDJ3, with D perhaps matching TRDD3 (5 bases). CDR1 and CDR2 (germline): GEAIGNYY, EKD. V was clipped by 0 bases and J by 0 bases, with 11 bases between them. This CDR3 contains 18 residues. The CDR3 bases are TGTGCCTGTGACACCGGGAGTGGGGACTCCTGGGACACCCGACAGATGTTTTTC. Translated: CACDTGSGDSWDTRQMFF.

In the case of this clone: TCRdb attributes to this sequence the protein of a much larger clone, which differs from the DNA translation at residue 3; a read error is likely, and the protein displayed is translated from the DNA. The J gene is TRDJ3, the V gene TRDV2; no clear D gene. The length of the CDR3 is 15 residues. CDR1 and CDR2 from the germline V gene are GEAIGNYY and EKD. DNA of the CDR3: TGTGCCCGTGACTACGCCTCCTGGGACACCCGACAGATGTTTTTC. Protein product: CARDYASWDTRQMFF.

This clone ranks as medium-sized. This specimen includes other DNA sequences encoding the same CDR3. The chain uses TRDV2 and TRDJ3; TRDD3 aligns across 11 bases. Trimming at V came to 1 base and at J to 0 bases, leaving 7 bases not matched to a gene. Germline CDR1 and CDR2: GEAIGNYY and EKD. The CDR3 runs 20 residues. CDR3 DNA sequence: TGTGCCTGTGACACTGTACTGGGGGATATGAGCTCCTGGGACACCCGACAGATGTTTTTC. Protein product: CACDTVLGDMSSWDTRQMFF.

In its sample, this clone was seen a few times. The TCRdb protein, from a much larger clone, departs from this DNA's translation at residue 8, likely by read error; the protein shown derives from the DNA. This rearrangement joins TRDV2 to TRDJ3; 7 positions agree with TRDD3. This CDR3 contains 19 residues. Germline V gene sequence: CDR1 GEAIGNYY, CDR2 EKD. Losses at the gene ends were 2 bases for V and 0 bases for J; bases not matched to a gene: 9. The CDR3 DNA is TGTGCCTGTGACATACTGGGGTATACGAGCTCCTGGGACACCCGACAGATGTTTTTC. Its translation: CACDILGYTSSWDTRQMFF.

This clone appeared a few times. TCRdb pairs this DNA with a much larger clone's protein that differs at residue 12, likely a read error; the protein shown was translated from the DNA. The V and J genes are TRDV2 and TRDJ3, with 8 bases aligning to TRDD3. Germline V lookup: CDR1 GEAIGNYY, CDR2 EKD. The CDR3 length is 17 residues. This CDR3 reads CACVLLGAAWDARQMFF. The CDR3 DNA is TGTGCCTGTGTCTTACTGGGGGCCGCCTGGGACGCCCGACAGATGTTTTTC.

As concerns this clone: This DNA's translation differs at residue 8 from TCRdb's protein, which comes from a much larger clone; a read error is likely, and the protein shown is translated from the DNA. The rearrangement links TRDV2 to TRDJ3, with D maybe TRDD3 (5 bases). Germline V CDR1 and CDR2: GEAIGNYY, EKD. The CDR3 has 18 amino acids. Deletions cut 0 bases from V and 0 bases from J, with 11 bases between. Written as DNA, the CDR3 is TGTGCCTGTGACACCTGGGGCATTAGCTCCTGGGACACCCGACAGATGTTTTTC. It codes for CACDTWGISSWDTRQMFF.